These 9 T cell receptor beta chains were sequenced from one sample in a study of cytomegalovirus exposure and HLA in healthy donors. This PCR relied on a set of 60 Vbeta primers and 13 Jbeta primers. Produced via immunoSEQ multiplex PCR; TCRdb's table is partial and in-frame only. The table shows about 180,000 clones, with about 75% occurring only once. Sequencing was carried out using PBMCs. The receptor source for this set is a man aged 40-49 years in good health and CMV-seropositive.

The chain uses TRBV7-2 and TRBJ2-5; 9 bases are shared with TRBD2. Near its end, the DNA agrees better with TRBJ2-7, so the J call may be wrong. The germline V gene has CDR1 SGHTA and CDR2 FQGNSA. This CDR3 is built from 14 residues. The CDR3 here is CASSPELAGYEQYF. DNA of the CDR3: TGTGCCAGCAGCCCGGAGCTAGCGGGATACGAGCAGTACTTC.

On this clone itself: Other DNA sequences in the sample encode the same CDR3. The chain uses TRBV7-3 and TRBJ1-2; 7 nucleotides align to TRBD1. Unmatched junction bases numbered 2, after V lost 5 bases and J lost 2 bases. The V gene's germline CDR1 is SGHTA and CDR2 FQGTGA. CDR3 length equals 13 residues. Here the CDR3 reads CASSPDRNYGYTF. In DNA, the CDR3 is TGTGCCAGCAGCCCGGACAGGAACTATGGCTACACCTTC.

The genes are TRBV2 and TRBJ2-3; 9 bases line up with TRBD1. CDR1 and CDR2 (germline): SNHLY, FYNNEI. V dropped 6 bases and J dropped 4; count of bases not matched to a gene: 5. This CDR3 contains 14 residues. CDR3 in DNA: TGTGCCAGCAGCGGACAGGGGTCATCAGATACGCAGTATTTT. This translates into CASSGQGSSDTQYF.

This chain joins TRBV2 and TRBJ2-3, with 9 bases lining up with TRBD2. The germline gives CDR1 SNHLY, CDR2 FYNNEI. Unmatched junction bases numbered 12, after V lost 4 bases and J lost 10 bases. This CDR3 spans 15 amino acids. The CDR3 region is CASSVGREGLTAQYF. DNA of the CDR3: TGTGCCAGCAGTGTAGGGCGGGAGGGCCTAACAGCGCAGTATTTT.

V and J are TRBV5-5 and TRBJ1-5; D call uncertain. There are 15 residues in the CDR3. Trimming pared 0 bases from V and 5 bases from J, leaving 12 bases between. Germline V gene sequence: CDR1 SGHKS, CDR2 YYEKEE (reference sequence). CDR3 sequence reads: CASSLGAGLDQPQHF. CDR3 in DNA: TGTGCCAGCAGCTTGGGTGCGGGGTTGGATCAGCCCCAGCATTTT.

This clone was observed a single time. The chain has TRBV18 and TRBJ2-3; D might be TRBD2 (5 bases). V lost 4 bases, J lost 6 bases, and 8 bases lay in between. The CDR3 contains 12 residues. The germline gives CDR1 KGHSH, CDR2 LQKENI. The CDR3, as DNA: TGTGCCAGCTCACAACTAGGTGATACGCAGTATTTT. It translates to CASSQLGDTQYF.

In regard to this clone: Germline is not matched at one junction end, which may reflect a read error. The chain links TRBV30 to TRBJ2-4; 7 bases map to TRBD2. Germline CDR1 is GTSNPN and CDR2 is SVGIG (reference sequence). CDR3 length: 15 residues. The chain's CDR3 is CAWKRAGVAKNSQYF. The CDR3 DNA reads as TGTGCCTGGAAAAGGGCGGGGGTAGCCAAAAACAGTCAGTACTTC.

A single count supports this clone. The chain has TRBV5-1 and TRBJ2-2; D remains ambiguous. V lost 0 bases, J lost 1 base, and 4 bases lay in between. In germline, CDR1 is SGHRS, CDR2 YFSETQ. This CDR3 spans 14 amino acids. This CDR3 reads CASSLGQNTGELFF. The CDR3 region has the DNA TGCGCCAGCAGCTTGGGACAGAACACCGGGGAGCTGTTTTTT.

This rearrangement joins TRBV18 to TRBJ1-1, with TRBD1 as a possible D gene (6 bases). Germline V gives CDR1 KGHSH, CDR2 LQKENI. V was pared by 2 bases and J by 1 base, with 8 bases between. The CDR3 has 14 residues. The CDR3 region is CASSPGDKNTEAFF. CDR3 DNA sequence: TGTGCCAGCTCACCAGGGGACAAGAACACTGAAGCTTTCTTT. Full variable domain (rest looked up from reference TRBV18 and TRBJ1-1): NAGVMQNPRHLVRRRGQEARLRCSPMKGHSHVYWYRQLPEEGLKFMVYLQKENIIDESGMPKERFSAEFPKEGPSILRIQQVVRGDSAAYFCASSPGDKNTEAFFGQGTRLTVV.